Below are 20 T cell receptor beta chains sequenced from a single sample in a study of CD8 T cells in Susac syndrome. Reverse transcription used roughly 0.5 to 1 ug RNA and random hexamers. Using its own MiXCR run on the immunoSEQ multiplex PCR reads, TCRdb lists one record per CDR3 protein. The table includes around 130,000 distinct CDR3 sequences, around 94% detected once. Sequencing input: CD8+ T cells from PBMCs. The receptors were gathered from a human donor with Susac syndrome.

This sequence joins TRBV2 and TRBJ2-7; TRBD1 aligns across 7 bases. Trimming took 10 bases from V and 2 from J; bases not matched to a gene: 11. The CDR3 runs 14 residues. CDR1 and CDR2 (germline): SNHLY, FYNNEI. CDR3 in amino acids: CAIRGTASPYEQYF. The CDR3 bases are TGTGCCATCAGAGGGACAGCATCTCCCTACGAGCAGTACTTC.

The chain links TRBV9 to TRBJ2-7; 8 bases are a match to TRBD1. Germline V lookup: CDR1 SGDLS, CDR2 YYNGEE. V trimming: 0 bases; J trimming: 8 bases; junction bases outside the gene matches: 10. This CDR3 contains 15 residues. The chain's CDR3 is CASSVDGQGEEKQYF. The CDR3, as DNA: TGTGCCAGCAGCGTAGACGGACAGGGAGAGGAAAAGCAGTACTTC. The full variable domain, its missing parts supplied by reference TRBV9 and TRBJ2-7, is DSGVTQTPKHLITATGQRVTLRCSPRSGDLSVYWYQQSLDQGLQFLIQYYNGEERAKGNILERFSAQQFPDLHSELNLSSLELGDSALYFCASSVDGQGEEKQYFGPGTRLTVT.

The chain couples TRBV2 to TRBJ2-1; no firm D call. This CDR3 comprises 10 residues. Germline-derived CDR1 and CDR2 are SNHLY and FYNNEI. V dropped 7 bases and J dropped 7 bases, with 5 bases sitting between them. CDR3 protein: CASTENEQFF. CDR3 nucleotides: TGTGCCAGCACGGAGAATGAGCAGTTCTTC.

CDR3 nucleotides: TGTGCCAGCAGCTCTTGGACTAGCGGGGGGACAGATACGCAGTATTTT. This gives the protein CASSSWTSGGTDTQYF. V usage is TRBV11-1 and J usage is TRBJ2-3; 14 nucleotides match TRBD2. CDR1 is SGHAT and CDR2 is FQDESV in the germline V gene (reference sequence). There are 16 residues in the CDR3. With 4 bases clipped from V and 3 bases from J, the junction kept 3 bases outside the gene matches.

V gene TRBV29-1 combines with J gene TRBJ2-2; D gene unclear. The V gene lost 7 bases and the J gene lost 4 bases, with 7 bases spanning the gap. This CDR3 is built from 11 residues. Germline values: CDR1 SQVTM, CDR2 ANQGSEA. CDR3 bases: TGCAGCGGACTTGGCACCGGGGAGCTGTTTTTT. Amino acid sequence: CSGLGTGELFF.

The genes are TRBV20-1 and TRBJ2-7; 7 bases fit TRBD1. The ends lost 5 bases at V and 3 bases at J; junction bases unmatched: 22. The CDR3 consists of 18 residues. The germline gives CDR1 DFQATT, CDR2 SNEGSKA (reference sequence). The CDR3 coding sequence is TGCAGTGCTTCGGACAGGACAGGACAGAAAGGGCCATTCTACGAGCAGTACTTC. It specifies CSASDRTGQKGPFYEQYF.

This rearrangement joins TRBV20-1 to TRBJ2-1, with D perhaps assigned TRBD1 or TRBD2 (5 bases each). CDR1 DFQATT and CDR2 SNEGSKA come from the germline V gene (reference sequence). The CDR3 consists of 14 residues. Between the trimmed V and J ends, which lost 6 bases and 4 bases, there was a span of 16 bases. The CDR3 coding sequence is TGCAGTGCCCGGAAGCAGGGAGAGTACAATGAGCAGTTCTTC. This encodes CSARKQGEYNEQFF.

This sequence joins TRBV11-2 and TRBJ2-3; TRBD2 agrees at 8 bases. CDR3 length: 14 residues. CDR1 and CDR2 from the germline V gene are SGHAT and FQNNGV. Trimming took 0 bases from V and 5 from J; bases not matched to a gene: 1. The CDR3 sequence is CASSLDRGGDTQYF. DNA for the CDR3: TGTGCCAGCAGCTTAGATCGGGGGGGAGATACGCAGTATTTT.

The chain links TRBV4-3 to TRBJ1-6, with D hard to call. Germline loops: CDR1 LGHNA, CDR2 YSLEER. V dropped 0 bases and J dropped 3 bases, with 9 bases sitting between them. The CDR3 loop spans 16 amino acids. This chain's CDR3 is CASSQDPVIYNSPLHF. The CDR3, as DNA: TGCGCCAGCAGCCAAGATCCCGTAATCTATAATTCACCCCTCCACTTT.

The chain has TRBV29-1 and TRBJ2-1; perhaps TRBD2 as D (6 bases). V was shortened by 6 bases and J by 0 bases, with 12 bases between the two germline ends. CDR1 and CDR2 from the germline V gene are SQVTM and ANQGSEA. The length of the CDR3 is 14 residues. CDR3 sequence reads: CSVDGGSSYNEQFF. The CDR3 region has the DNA TGCAGCGTCGACGGGGGATCCTCCTACAATGAGCAGTTCTTC.

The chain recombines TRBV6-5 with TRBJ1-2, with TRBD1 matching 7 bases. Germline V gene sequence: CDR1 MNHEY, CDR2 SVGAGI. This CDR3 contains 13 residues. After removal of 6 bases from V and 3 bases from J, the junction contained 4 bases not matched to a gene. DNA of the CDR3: TGTGCCAGCAGACGACAGGGAGACTATGGCTACACCTTC. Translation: CASRRQGDYGYTF.

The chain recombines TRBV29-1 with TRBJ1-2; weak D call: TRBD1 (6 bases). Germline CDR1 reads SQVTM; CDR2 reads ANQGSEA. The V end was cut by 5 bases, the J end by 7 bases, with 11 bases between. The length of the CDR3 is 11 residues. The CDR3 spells CSVSQGFGYTF. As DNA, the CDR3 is TGCAGCGTTTCACAGGGTTTTGGCTACACCTTC.

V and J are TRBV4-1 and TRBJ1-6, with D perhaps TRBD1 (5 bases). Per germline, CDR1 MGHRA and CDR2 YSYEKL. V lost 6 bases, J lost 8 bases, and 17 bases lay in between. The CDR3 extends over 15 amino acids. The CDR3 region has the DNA TGCGCCAGCAGTGATCAGGGCGCCGGAGATTCACCCCTCCACTTT. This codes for CASSDQGAGDSPLHF.

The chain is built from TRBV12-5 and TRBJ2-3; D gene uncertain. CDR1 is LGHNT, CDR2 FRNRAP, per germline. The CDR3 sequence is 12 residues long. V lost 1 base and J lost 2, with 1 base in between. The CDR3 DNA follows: TGTGCTAGTGGTTTGGACACAGATACGCAGTATTTT. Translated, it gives CASGLDTDTQYF.

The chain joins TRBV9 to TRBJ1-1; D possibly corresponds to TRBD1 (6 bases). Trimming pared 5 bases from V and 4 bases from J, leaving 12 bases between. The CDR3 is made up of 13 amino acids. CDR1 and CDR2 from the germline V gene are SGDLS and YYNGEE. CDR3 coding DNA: TGTGCCAGCAGTACAGGGCCGGGCACTGAAGCTTTCTTT. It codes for CASSTGPGTEAFF. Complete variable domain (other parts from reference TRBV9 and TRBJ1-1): DSGVTQTPKHLITATGQRVTLRCSPRSGDLSVYWYQQSLDQGLQFLIQYYNGEERAKGNILERFSAQQFPDLHSELNLSSLELGDSALYFCASSTGPGTEAFFGQGTRLTVV.

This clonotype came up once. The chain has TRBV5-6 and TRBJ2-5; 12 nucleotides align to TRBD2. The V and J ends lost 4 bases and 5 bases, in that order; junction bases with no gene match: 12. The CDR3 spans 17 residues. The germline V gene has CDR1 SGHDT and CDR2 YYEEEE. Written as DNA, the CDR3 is TGTGCCAGCAGCCCTAGATGGCTAGCGGGGGGGGTGGAGACCCAGTACTTC. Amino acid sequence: CASSPRWLAGGVETQYF.

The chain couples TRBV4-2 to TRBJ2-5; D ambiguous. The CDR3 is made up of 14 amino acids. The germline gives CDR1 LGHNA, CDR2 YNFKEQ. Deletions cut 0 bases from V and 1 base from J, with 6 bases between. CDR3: CASSQDDFQETQYF. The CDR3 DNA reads TGTGCCAGCAGCCAAGACGACTTCCAAGAGACCCAGTACTTC.

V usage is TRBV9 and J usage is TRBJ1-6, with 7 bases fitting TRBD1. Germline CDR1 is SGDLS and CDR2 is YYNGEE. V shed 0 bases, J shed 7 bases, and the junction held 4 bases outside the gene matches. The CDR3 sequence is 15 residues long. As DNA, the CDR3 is TGTGCCAGCAGCGTAGACAGGGGAATGAATTCACCCCTCCACTTT. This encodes CASSVDRGMNSPLHF. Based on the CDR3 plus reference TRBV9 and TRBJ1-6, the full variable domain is DSGVTQTPKHLITATGQRVTLRCSPRSGDLSVYWYQQSLDQGLQFLIQYYNGEERAKGNILERFSAQQFPDLHSELNLSSLELGDSALYFCASSVDRGMNSPLHFGNGTRLTVT.

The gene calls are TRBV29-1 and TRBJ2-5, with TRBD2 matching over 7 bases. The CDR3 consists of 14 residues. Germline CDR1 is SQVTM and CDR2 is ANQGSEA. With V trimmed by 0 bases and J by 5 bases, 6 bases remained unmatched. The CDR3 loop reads CSVEDRREGETQYF. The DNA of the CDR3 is TGCAGCGTTGAAGATCGAAGGGAGGGGGAGACCCAGTACTTC.

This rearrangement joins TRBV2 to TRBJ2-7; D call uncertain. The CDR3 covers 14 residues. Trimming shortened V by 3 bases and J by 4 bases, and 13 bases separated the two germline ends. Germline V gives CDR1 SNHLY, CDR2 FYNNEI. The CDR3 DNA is TGTGCCAGCAGTGAGGATGCAAACCTATACGAGCAGTACTTC. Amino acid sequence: CASSEDANLYEQYF.